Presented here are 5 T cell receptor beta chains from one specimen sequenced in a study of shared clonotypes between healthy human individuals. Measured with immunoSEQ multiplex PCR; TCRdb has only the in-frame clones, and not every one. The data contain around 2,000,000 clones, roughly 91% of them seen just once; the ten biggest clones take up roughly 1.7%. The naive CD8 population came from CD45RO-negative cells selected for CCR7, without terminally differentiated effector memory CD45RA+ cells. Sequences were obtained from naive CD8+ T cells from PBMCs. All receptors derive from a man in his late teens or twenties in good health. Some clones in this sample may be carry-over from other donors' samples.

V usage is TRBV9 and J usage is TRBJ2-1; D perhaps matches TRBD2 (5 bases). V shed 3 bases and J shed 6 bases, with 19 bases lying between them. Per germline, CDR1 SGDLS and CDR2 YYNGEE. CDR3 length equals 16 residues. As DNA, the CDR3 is TGTGCCAGCAGCGCCCCTCTCCGGGGTGGAGGCAATGAGCAGTTCTTC. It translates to CASSAPLRGGGNEQFF.

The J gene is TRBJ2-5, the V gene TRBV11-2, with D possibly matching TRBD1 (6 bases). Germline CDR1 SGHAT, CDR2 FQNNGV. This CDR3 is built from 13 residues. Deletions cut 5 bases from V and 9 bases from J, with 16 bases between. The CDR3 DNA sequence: TGTGCCAGCAGCCAAAACACAGGGCGAGCCCAGTACTTC. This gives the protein CASSQNTGRAQYF. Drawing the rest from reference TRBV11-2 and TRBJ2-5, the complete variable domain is EAGVAQSPRYKIIEKRQSVAFWCNPISGHATLYWYQQILGQGPKLLIQFQNNGVVDDSQLPKDRFSAERLKGVDSTLKIQPAKLEDSAVYLCASSQNTGRAQYFGPGTRLLVL.

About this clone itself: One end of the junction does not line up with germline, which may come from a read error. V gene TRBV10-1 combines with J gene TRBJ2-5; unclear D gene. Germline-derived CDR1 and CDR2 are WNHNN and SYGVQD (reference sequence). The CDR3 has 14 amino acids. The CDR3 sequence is CASSESRPQETQYF. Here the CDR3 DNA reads TGCGCCAGTAGTGAGTCCAGGCCTCAAGAGACCCAGTACTTC.

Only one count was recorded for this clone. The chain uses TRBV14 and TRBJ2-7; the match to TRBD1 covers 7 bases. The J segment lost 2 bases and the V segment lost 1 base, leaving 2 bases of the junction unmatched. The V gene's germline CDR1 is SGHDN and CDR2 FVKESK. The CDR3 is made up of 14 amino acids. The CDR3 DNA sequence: TGTGCCAGCAGCCAAGCTACAGGGGCCTACGAGCAGTACTTC. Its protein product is CASSQATGAYEQYF. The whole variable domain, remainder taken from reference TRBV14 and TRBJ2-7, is EAGVTQFPSHSVIEKGQTVTLRCDPISGHDNLYWYRRVMGKEIKFLLHFVKESKQDESGMPNNRFLAERTGGTYSTLKVQPAELEDSGVYFCASSQATGAYEQYFGPGTRLTVT.

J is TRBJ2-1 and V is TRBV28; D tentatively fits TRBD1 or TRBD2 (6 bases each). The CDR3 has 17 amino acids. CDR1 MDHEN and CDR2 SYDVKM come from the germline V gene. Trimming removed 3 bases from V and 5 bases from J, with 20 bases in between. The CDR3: CASSFPHRVGGNNEQFF. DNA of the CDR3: TGTGCCAGCAGTTTCCCTCACAGGGTGGGAGGCAACAATGAGCAGTTCTTC.